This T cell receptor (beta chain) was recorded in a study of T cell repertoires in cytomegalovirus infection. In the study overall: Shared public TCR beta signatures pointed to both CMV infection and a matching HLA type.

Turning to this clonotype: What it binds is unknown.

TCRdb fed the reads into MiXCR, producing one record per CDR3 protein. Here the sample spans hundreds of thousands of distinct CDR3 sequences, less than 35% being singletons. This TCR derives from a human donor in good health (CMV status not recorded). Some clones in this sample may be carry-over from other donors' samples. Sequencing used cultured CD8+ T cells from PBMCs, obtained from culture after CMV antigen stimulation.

The CDR3 reads CAISETGDTEAFF. The CDR3 bases are TGTGCCATCAGTGAAACAGGAGACACTGAAGCTTTCTTT. This chain connects TRBV10-3 to TRBJ1-1, with a weak D call TRBD1 (5 bases). The germline V and J ends were trimmed by 3 bases and 3 bases, with 8 bases remaining between them. This CDR3 is 13 amino acids long. From germline, CDR1 is ENHRY and CDR2 SYGVKD.